The clone carrying this T cell receptor (beta chain) occurred a few times. A library of TCRbeta sequences, prepared with unique molecular identifiers, was generated. TCRdb independently ran MiXCR on the PCR reads; one entry per CDR3 protein. Of some 590,000 distinct CDR3 sequences in the sample, under 12% were seen once. V lost 1 base, J lost 10 bases, and 7 bases stayed unmatched. This CDR3 has 14 residues. Germline V gene sequence: CDR1 SGDLS, CDR2 YYNGEE. These data belong to a study of T-cell reconstitution after alpha-beta-depleted transplantation in children. This specimen was PBMCs from the stem cell graft donor, taken from the stem cell graft. V usage is TRBV9 and J usage is TRBJ2-1, with 8 bases aligning to TRBD1. This clonotype was obtained from a human donor who donated a stem cell graft to a child with acute myeloid leukemia. CDR3 amino acids: CASSVSHRGNEQFF. The CDR3 nucleotides read TGTGCCAGCAGCGTATCCCACAGGGGGAACGAGCAGTTCTTC.